These 20 T cell receptor beta chains share one sample of origin, sequenced in a study of CD8 T cells in Susac syndrome. Random hexamers were used to reverse transcribe roughly 0.45 to 1 ug of RNA. TCRdb redid the calling of the immunoSEQ multiplex PCR reads with MiXCR, one entry per CDR3 protein. The table includes some 180,000 distinct CDR3 sequences, over 75% detected once. The material sequenced was CD4+ T cells from PBMCs. Receptors were obtained from a human donor with Susac syndrome.

This sequence joins TRBV7-9 and TRBJ1-2; TRBD1 might be the D (5 bases). Looked up from germline, CDR1 is SEHNR and CDR2 is FQNEAQ (reference sequence). The CDR3 runs 17 residues. The germline V and J ends were trimmed by 4 bases and 1 base, with 19 bases remaining between them. In nucleotides, the CDR3 is TGTGCCAGCAGCTCGAGATTTGGAGGACAAGTTAACTATGGCTACACCTTC. This gives the protein CASSSRFGGQVNYGYTF.

This clonotype was seen just once. This chain connects TRBV29-1 to TRBJ2-7; 8 bases align to TRBD1. The ends lost 5 bases at V and 1 base at J; junction bases unmatched: 4. This CDR3 region has 13 residues. Germline assignment: CDR1 SQVTM and CDR2 ANQGSEA. The CDR3 region has the DNA TGCAGCGTTCGACAGGGGAAATCCTACGAGCAGTACTTC. Translation: CSVRQGKSYEQYF.

The V call is TRBV7-2, the J call TRBJ1-2; TRBD1 matches at 7 bases. Germline V CDR1 and CDR2: SGHTA, FQGNSA. The CDR3 totals 16 residues. The J segment lost 4 bases and the V segment lost 1 base, leaving 9 bases of the junction unmatched. The DNA for the CDR3 is TGTGCCAGCAGCTTAGAGGGGGCGCCCCGGAGCTATGGCTACACCTTC. It translates to CASSLEGAPRSYGYTF.

This rearrangement joins TRBV9 to TRBJ2-1; 9 bases are shared with TRBD1. Germline V gene lookup returns CDR1 SGDLS and CDR2 YYNGEE. The CDR3 is made up of 15 amino acids. J gave up 6 bases and V 3 bases, and 7 bases lay outside the gene matches. The CDR3 spells CASSEGGQGFNEQFF. The CDR3 bases are TGTGCCAGCAGCGAGGGGGGACAGGGTTTCAATGAGCAGTTCTTC. The complete variable domain, with remaining parts taken from reference TRBV9 and TRBJ2-1, reads DSGVTQTPKHLITATGQRVTLRCSPRSGDLSVYWYQQSLDQGLQFLIQYYNGEERAKGNILERFSAQQFPDLHSELNLSSLELGDSALYFCASSEGGQGFNEQFFGPGTRLTVL.

There are a few counts of this clonotype. V usage is TRBV19 and J usage is TRBJ1-1, with TRBD1 matching 8 bases. This CDR3 has 14 amino acids. Losses at the gene ends were 5 bases for V and 2 bases for J; bases not matched to a gene: 4. Germline values: CDR1 LNHDA, CDR2 SQIVND (reference sequence). The CDR3 DNA follows: TGTGCCAGTAGTCCGGACAGGGTTAACACTGAAGCTTTCTTT. Protein sequence: CASSPDRVNTEAFF.

Only a few counts were recorded for this clonotype. V gene TRBV30 combines with J gene TRBJ2-2; no definite D call. In germline, CDR1 is GTSNPN, CDR2 SVGIG (reference sequence). V was clipped by 1 base and J by 5 bases, with 5 bases between them. The CDR3 consists of 12 residues. The CDR3 coding sequence is TGTGCCTGGAGTGGGTCAACCGGGGAGCTGTTTTTT. Its translation: CAWSGSTGELFF.

The rearrangement joins TRBV5-1 to TRBJ2-3, with D maybe TRBD2 (6 bases). CDR1 is SGHRS, CDR2 YFSETQ, per germline. The CDR3 loop spans 15 amino acids. V lost 0 bases to trimming and J lost 4 bases, with 12 bases between them. The CDR3 sequence is CASSLVSTGADTQYF. The CDR3 DNA follows: TGCGCCAGCAGCTTGGTTAGCACGGGGGCAGATACGCAGTATTTT. The variable domain in full, completed from reference TRBV5-1 and TRBJ2-3, reads KAGVTQTPRYLIKTRGQQVTLSCSPISGHRSVSWYQQTPGQGLQFLFEYFSETQRNKGNFPGRFSGRQFSNSRSEMNVSTLELGDSALYLCASSLVSTGADTQYFGPGTRLTVL.

DNA for the CDR3: TGCAGCGTTGGGCAGATCACCGGGGAGCTGTTTTTT. Amino acids: CSVGQITGELFF. The chain joins TRBV29-1 to TRBJ2-2; D call uncertain. This CDR3 has 12 residues. V was shortened by 4 bases and J by 4 bases, with 7 bases between the two germline ends. Germline CDR1 SQVTM, CDR2 ANQGSEA.

The chain combines TRBV6-1 with TRBJ2-2; D perhaps matches TRBD2 (6 bases). This CDR3 contains 16 residues. Trimming removed 4 bases at V and 4 bases at J, with 16 bases between. Germline V CDR1 and CDR2: MNHNS, SASEGT. DNA for the CDR3: TGTGCCAGCAGTGCGCGTCGGGGGACGGGCACCGGGGAGCTGTTTTTT. Translated: CASSARRGTGTGELFF.

A single count supports this clonotype. V is TRBV19 and J is TRBJ2-1, with 7 bases matching TRBD1. The germline CDR1 and CDR2 sequences are LNHDA and SQIVND (reference sequence). Trimming removed 6 bases from V and 5 bases from J; junction bases left unmatched: 13. The CDR3 spans 16 residues. Written as DNA, the CDR3 is TGTGCCAGTAGCCTCACCGGGACAGACGCTAACAATGAGCAGTTCTTC. This sequence encodes CASSLTGTDANNEQFF.

This chain links TRBV5-1 with TRBJ1-1; the D gene is possibly TRBD1 (5 bases). Trimming took 0 bases from V and 3 from J, leaving 9 bases between them. Germline V gene data show CDR1 as SGHRS and CDR2 as YFSETQ. This CDR3 has 14 amino acids. The CDR3 reads CASSLAPGDTEAFF. In nucleotides, the CDR3 is TGCGCCAGCAGCTTGGCCCCGGGGGACACTGAAGCTTTCTTT.

This chain connects TRBV4-1 to TRBJ2-1, with 7 bases lining up with TRBD1. The CDR3 contains 15 residues. V trimming: 6 bases; J trimming: 6 bases; junction bases outside the gene matches: 11. CDR1 and CDR2 from the germline V gene are MGHRA and YSYEKL. This chain's CDR3 is CASRPPGQNINEQFF. In DNA, the CDR3 is TGCGCCAGCAGACCTCCGGGACAGAACATCAATGAGCAGTTCTTC.

The rearrangement links TRBV9 to TRBJ1-2; TRBD1 might be the D (5 bases). V lost 4 bases, J lost 2 bases, and 15 bases lay in between. The CDR3 is 15 residues long. Germline lookup yields CDR1 SGDLS and CDR2 YYNGEE. The CDR3 DNA follows: TGTGCCAGCAGCCCGGGAGGGGTCAACAACTATGGCTACACCTTC. Translation: CASSPGGVNNYGYTF.

The V gene is TRBV18, the J gene TRBJ2-7, with 7 bases identical to TRBD1. V was pared by 2 bases and J by 5 bases, with 9 bases of the junction left unmatched. Germline CDR1 and CDR2: KGHSH and LQKENI. The CDR3 runs 15 residues. CDR3 bases: TGTGCCAGCTCACCATATCGGACAGGTCGGGACGAGCAGTACTTC. Its translation: CASSPYRTGRDEQYF.

The chain links TRBV3-1 to TRBJ2-1; no firm D call. V lost 4 bases to trimming and J lost 0 bases, with 16 bases between them. CDR1 and CDR2 from the germline V gene are LGHDT and YNNKEL (reference sequence). The CDR3 has 17 amino acids. CDR3 nucleotide sequence: TGTGCCAGCAGCCGGAGACTCGAGAGCAGCTCCTACAATGAGCAGTTCTTC. This translates into CASSRRLESSSYNEQFF.

The chain recombines TRBV6-1 with TRBJ1-2; no clear D gene. The germline V and J ends were trimmed by 4 bases and 2 bases, with 5 bases remaining between them. From germline, CDR1 is MNHNS and CDR2 SASEGT. The CDR3 is 12 residues long. CDR3 protein: CASSVGNYGYTF. The CDR3 region has the DNA TGTGCCAGCAGTGTAGGGAACTATGGCTACACCTTC.

The genes are TRBV7-9 and TRBJ2-2; 8 bases map to TRBD1. In germline, CDR1 is SEHNR, CDR2 FQNEAQ (reference sequence). CDR3 length: 15 residues. J lost 6 bases, V lost 4 bases, and 7 bases had no gene match. This CDR3 is CASSSWDRKAGELFF. DNA for the CDR3: TGTGCCAGCAGCTCCTGGGACAGGAAGGCCGGGGAGCTGTTTTTT.

The chain links TRBV6-1 to TRBJ1-4; D not resolved. This CDR3 has 12 amino acids. The V gene's germline CDR1 is MNHNS and CDR2 SASEGT. V lost 2 bases to trimming and J lost 6 bases, with 4 bases between them. The CDR3 region has the DNA TGTGCCAGCAGTGAATGGGATGAAAAACTGTTTTTT. The encoded protein is CASSEWDEKLFF.

The V call is TRBV29-1, the J call TRBJ2-7, with 10 positions matching TRBD1. V was pared by 6 bases and J by 0 bases, with 2 bases of the junction left unmatched. Germline V gene lookup returns CDR1 SQVTM and CDR2 ANQGSEA. This CDR3 comprises 13 residues. The CDR3 loop is CSVGTGASYEQYF. In DNA form, the CDR3 reads TGCAGCGTGGGGACAGGGGCCTCCTACGAGCAGTACTTC.

Only a few counts were recorded for this clonotype. V usage is TRBV7-9 and J usage is TRBJ2-7, with a tentative D call TRBD2 (5 bases). Trimming removed 7 bases from V and 2 bases from J, with 15 bases in between. The germline gives CDR1 SEHNR, CDR2 FQNEAQ (reference sequence). This CDR3 has 14 amino acids. The CDR3 loop reads CASTPGSTPYEQYF. The CDR3 coding sequence is TGTGCCAGCACGCCGGGATCTACACCCTACGAGCAGTACTTC.